This T cell receptor (beta chain) was profiled in a study of beta chain features in type 1 diabetes. Per germline, CDR1 GTSNPN and CDR2 SVGIG (reference sequence). The CDR3 spans 13 residues. Between the trimmed V and J ends, which lost 0 bases and 5 bases, there was a span of 10 bases. Overall study findings and caveats: Patients and controls would be equally affected if PCR favored shorter templates. Moderate yet significant TCRB CDR3 shortening was seen in Type 1 diabetes patients in all four CD4+ subsets.

Expressed TCRB transcripts were sequenced because the isolated RNA had all been reverse transcribed beforehand. The repertoire was sequenced with immunoSEQ multiplex PCR; TCRdb's copy has only in-frame clones and lacks some. The table shows some 110,000 clones, with 16% occurring only once. Sampling consisted of one heparinised blood draw per donor, averaging about 116 mL. This clone was picked up a small number of times. What it binds is unknown. This chain connects TRBV30 to TRBJ2-5; D unresolved. The receptor was isolated from a man in his thirties or forties with type 1 diabetes. The sequencing input was central memory CD4+ T cells from blood. DNA of the CDR3: TGTGCCTGGAGTGTAAAGGCGGCGGAGACCCAGTACTTC. Its translation: CAWSVKAAETQYF.